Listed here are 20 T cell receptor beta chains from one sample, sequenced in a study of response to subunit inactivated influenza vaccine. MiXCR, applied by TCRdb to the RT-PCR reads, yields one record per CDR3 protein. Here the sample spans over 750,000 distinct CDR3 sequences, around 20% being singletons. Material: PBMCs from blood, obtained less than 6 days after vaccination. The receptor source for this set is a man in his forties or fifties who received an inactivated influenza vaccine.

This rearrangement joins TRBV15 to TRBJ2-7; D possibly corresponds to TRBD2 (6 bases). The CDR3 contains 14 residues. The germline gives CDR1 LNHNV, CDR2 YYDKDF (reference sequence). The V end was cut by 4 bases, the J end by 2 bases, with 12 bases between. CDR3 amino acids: CATSIRLGTYEQYF. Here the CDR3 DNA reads TGTGCCACCAGCATCCGACTAGGAACCTACGAGCAGTACTTC.

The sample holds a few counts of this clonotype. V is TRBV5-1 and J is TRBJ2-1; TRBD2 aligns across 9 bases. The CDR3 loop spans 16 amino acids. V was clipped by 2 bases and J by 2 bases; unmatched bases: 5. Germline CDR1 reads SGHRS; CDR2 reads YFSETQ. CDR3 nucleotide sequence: TGCGCCAGCAGCTTTACGGCGGGAGGGCCCTACAATGAGCAGTTCTTC. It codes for CASSFTAGGPYNEQFF.

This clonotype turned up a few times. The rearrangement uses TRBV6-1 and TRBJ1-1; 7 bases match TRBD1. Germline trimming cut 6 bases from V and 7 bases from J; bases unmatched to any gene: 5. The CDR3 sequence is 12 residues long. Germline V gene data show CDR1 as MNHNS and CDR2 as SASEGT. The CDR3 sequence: CASSQGVLEAFF. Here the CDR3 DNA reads TGTGCCAGCAGCCAGGGGGTGCTTGAAGCTTTCTTT.

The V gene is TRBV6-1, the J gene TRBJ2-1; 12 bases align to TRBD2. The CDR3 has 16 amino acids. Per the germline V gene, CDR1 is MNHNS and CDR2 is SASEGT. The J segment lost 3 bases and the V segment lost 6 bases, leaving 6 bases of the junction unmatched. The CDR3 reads CASRASGGAVYNEQFF. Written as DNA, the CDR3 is TGTGCCAGCAGAGCTAGCGGGGGGGCCGTCTACAATGAGCAGTTCTTC.

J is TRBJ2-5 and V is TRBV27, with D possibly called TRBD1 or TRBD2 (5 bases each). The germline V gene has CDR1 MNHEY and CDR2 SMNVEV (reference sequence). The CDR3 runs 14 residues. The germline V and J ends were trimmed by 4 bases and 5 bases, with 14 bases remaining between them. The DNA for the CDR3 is TGTGCCAGCAGTTCGGGACCCTGGGGGGAGACCCAGTACTTC. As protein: CASSSGPWGETQYF.

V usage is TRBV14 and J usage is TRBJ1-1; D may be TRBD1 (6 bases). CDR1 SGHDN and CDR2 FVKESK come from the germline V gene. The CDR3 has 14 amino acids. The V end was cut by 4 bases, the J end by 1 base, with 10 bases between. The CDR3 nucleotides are TGTGCCAGCAGCCGGATGACAGGGAACACTGAAGCTTTCTTT. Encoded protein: CASSRMTGNTEAFF.

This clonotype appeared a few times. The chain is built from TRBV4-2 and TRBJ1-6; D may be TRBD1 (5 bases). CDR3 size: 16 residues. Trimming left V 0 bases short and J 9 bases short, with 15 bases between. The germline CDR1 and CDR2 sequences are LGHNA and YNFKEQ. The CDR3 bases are TGTGCCAGCAGCCAAGATCCGGCAGGGCGGGGTTCACCCCTCCACTTT. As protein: CASSQDPAGRGSPLHF.

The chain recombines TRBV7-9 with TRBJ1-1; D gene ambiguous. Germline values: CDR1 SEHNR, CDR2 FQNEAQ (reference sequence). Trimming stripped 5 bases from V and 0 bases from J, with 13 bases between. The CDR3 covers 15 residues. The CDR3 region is CASSPRTVMNTEAFF. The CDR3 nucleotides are TGTGCCAGCAGCCCCCGGACCGTGATGAACACTGAAGCTTTCTTT.

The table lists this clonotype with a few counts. The CDR3 coding sequence is TGCAGTGCTAGAGGGTCCCGACAGGGCACTTTATGGGAGCAGTACTTC. This encodes CSARGSRQGTLWEQYF. The chain has TRBV20-1 and TRBJ2-7; TRBD1 matches at 7 bases. The CDR3 totals 16 residues. Germline CDR1 and CDR2: DFQATT and SNEGSKA (reference sequence). V lost 1 base, J lost 7 bases, and 16 bases stayed unmatched.

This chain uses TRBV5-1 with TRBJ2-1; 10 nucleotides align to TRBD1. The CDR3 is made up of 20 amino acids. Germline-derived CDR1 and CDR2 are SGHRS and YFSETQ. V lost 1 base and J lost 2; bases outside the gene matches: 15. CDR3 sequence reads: CASSLPGQGVGLHTYNEQFF. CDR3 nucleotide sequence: TGCGCCAGCAGCTTGCCCGGACAGGGGGTTGGACTCCATACCTACAATGAGCAGTTCTTC.

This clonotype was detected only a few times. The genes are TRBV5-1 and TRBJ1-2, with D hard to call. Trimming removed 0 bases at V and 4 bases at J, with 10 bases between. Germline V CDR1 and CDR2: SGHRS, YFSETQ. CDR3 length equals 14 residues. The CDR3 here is CASSLATASYGYTF. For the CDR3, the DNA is TGCGCCAGCAGCTTGGCCACGGCGAGCTATGGCTACACCTTC.

The CDR3, as DNA: TGCAGCGTTGAAGGCGGCACAGAACCCTACAATGAGCAGTTCTTC. Encoded protein: CSVEGGTEPYNEQFF. The chain carries TRBV29-1 and TRBJ2-1; the D is unclear. Per germline, CDR1 SQVTM and CDR2 ANQGSEA. CDR3 size: 15 residues. Trimming cost V 1 base and J 2 bases, with 12 bases left between them.

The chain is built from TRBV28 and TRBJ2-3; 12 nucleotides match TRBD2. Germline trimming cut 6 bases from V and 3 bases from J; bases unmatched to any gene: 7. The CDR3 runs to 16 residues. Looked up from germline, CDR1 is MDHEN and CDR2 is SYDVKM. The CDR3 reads CASSSAGTSGTDTQYF. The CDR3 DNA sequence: TGTGCCAGCAGCTCAGCCGGGACTAGCGGGACAGATACGCAGTATTTT.

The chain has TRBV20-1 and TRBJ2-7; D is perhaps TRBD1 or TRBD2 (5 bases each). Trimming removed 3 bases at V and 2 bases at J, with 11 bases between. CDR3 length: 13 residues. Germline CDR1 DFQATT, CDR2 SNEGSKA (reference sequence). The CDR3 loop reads CSARVSGPYEQYF. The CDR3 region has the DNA TGCAGTGCTAGGGTCTCGGGGCCCTACGAGCAGTACTTC.

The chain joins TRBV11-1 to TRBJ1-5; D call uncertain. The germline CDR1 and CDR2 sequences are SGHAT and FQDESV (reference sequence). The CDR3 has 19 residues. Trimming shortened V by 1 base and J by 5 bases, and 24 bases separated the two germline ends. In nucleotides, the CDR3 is TGTGCCAGCAGCTTAGGGTCCTACACGGATGCACGGTTCGATCAGCCCCAGCATTTT. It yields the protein CASSLGSYTDARFDQPQHF.

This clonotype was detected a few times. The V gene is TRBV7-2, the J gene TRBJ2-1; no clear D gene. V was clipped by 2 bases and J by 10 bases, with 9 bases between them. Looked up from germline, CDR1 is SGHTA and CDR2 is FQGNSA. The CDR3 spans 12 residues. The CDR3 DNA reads TGTGCCAGCAGCTTACACCGTCGCGAGCAGTTCTTC. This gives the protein CASSLHRREQFF.

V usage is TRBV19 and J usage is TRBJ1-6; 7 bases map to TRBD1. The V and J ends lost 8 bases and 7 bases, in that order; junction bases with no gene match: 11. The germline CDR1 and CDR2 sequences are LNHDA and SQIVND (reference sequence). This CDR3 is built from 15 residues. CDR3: CASAEMTGSNSPLHF. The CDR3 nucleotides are TGTGCCAGTGCTGAGATGACAGGGTCCAATTCACCCCTCCACTTT.

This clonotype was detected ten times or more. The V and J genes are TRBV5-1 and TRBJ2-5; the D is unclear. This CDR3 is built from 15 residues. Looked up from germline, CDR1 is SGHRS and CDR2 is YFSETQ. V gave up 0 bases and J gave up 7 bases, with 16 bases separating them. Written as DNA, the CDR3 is TGCGCCAGCAGCTTGGAGTCAACCACAATCGGGACCCAGTACTTC. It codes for CASSLESTTIGTQYF. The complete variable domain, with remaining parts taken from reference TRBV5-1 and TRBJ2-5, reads KAGVTQTPRYLIKTRGQQVTLSCSPISGHRSVSWYQQTPGQGLQFLFEYFSETQRNKGNFPGRFSGRQFSNSRSEMNVSTLELGDSALYLCASSLESTTIGTQYFGPGTRLLVL.

CDR3 bases: TGTGCCAGCAGTGTACAGCGGGGGCGCACAGATACGCAGTATTTT. Its translation is CASSVQRGRTDTQYF. The rearrangement joins TRBV6-1 to TRBJ2-3; TRBD2 agrees at 8 bases. The CDR3 length is 15 residues. The trim removed 4 bases at V and 1 base at J, leaving 4 bases unmatched. Germline V lookup: CDR1 MNHNS, CDR2 SASEGT.

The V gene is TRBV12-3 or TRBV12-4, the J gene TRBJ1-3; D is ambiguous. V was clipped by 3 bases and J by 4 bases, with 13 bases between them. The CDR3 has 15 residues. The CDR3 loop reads CASSLVVQLGNTIYF. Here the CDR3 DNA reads TGTGCCAGCAGTTTGGTGGTGCAGCTAGGAAACACCATATATTTT.